The present T cell receptor beta chain was sequenced within a study of T cells after yellow fever vaccination. Study observations and caveats: Though it reached lower strength, the secondary response hit its peak faster, day 5 versus 15. Abundant contaminating clonotypes from the bulk population could appear in FACS-sorted repertoires. Clonotype sharing between CD4 and CD8 compartments was small.

Of note for this clonotype: Antigen specificity is unknown. This may arise from a read error, as a much more abundant clone is one base away.

Template-switching 5'RACE yielded the TCR cDNA; a universal primer site and UMIs were added in the process. In TCRdb, the 5' RACE reads were re-called with MiXCR into one record per CDR3 protein. The sample shows 95,000 to 150,000 distinct CDR3 sequences, about 7% of them seen only once. V lost 6 bases, J lost 5 bases, and 13 bases lay in between. Germline V gene sequence: CDR1 MNHNS, CDR2 SASEGT. The CDR3 loop spans 13 amino acids. This receptor was identified in a young man who received the YFV17D yellow fever vaccine. The chain links TRBV6-1 to TRBJ2-5; D may be TRBD2 (5 bases). The sample consisted of CD4+ T cells sorted from PBMCs, taken more than 8 days after the first yellow fever vaccination. CDR3 protein: CASSRERVETQYF. CDR3 DNA sequence: TGTGCCAGCAGCCGTGAGAGGGTTGAGACCCAGTACTTC.